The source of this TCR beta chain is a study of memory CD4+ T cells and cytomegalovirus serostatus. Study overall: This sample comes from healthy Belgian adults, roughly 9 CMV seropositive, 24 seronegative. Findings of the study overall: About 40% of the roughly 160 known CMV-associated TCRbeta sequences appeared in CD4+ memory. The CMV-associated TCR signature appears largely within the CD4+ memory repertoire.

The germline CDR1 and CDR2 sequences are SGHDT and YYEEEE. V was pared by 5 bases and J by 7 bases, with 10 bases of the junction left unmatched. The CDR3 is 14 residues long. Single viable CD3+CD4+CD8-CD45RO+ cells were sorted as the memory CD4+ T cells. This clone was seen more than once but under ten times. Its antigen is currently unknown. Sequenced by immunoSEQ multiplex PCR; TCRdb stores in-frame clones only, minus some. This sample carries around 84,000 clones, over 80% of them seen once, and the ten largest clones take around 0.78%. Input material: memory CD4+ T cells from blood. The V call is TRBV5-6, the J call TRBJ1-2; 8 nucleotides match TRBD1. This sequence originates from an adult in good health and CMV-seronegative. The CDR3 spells CASRVPGQVSGYTF. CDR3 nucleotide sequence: TGTGCCAGCAGAGTCCCGGGACAGGTGTCTGGCTACACCTTC.